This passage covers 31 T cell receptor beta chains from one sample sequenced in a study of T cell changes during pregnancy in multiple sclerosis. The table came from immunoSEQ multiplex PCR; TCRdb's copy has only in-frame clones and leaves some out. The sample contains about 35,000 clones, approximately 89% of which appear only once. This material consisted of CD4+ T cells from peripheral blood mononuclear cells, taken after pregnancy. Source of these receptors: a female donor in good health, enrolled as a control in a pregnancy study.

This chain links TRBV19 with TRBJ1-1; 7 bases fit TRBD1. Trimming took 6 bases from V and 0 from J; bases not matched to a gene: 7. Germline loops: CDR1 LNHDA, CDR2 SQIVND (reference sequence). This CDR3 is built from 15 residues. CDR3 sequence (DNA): TGTGCCAGTAGGCGGACAGGCGGTATGAACACTGAAGCTTTCTTT. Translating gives CASRRTGGMNTEAFF.

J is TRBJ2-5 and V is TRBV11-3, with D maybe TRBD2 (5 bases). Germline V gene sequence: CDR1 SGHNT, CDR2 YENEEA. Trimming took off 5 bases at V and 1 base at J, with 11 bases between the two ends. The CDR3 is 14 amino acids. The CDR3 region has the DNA TGTGCCAGCAGCCCCGATGAGGGCCAAGAGACCCAGTACTTC. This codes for CASSPDEGQETQYF.

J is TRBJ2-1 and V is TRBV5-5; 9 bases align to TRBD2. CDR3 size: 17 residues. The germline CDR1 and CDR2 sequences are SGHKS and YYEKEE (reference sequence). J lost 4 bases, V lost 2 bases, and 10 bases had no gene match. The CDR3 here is CASSFFSGRGGYNEQFF. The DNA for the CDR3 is TGTGCCAGCAGCTTCTTTTCCGGGCGGGGGGGGTACAATGAGCAGTTCTTC.

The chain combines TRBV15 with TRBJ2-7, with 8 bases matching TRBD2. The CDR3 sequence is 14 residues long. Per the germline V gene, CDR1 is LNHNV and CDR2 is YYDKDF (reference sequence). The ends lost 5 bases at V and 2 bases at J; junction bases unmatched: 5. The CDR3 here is CATSGGLGAYEQYF. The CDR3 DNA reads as TGTGCCACCAGCGGGGGACTAGGTGCCTACGAGCAGTACTTC.

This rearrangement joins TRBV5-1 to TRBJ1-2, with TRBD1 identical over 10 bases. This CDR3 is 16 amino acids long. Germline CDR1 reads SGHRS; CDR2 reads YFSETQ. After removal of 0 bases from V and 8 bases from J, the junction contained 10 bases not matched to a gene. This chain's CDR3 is CASSLAPGQGPSGYTF. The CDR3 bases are TGCGCCAGCAGCTTGGCCCCGGGACAGGGGCCCTCGGGCTACACCTTC.

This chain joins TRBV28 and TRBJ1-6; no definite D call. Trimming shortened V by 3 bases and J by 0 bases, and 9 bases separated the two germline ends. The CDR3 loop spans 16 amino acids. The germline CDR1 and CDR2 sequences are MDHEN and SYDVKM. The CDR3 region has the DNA TGTGCCAGCAGTTTTGGGAGAAGCTCCTATAATTCACCCCTCCACTTT. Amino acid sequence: CASSFGRSSYNSPLHF.

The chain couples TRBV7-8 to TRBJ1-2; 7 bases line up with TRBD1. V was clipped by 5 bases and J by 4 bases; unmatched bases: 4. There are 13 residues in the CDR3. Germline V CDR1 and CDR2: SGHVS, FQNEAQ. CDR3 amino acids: CASSHRDSYGYTF. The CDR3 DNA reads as TGTGCCAGCAGCCACCGGGACAGCTATGGCTACACCTTC.

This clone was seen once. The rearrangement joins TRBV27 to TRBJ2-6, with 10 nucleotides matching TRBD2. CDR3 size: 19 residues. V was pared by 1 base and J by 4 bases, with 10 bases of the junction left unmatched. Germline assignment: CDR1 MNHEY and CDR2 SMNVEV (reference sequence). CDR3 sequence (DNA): TGTGCCAGCAGTTTATTAGGGACTAGCGATGGGCCCGGGGCCAACGTCCTGACTTTC. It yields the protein CASSLLGTSDGPGANVLTF.

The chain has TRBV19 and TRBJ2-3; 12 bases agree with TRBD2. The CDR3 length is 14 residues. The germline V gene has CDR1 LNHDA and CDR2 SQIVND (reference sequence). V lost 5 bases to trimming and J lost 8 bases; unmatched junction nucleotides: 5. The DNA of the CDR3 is TGTGCCAGTAGTGTGACTAGCGGGAGCCGTACGCAGTATTTT. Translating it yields CASSVTSGSRTQYF.

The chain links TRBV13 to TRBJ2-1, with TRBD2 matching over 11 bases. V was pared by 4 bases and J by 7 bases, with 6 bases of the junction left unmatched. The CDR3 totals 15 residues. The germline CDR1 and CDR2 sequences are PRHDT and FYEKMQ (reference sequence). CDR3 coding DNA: TGTGCCAGCAGCTCCCTGACTAGCGGGATAAATGAGCAGTTCTTC. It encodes CASSSLTSGINEQFF.

CDR3 sequence reads: CASSSLGGRGNEQFF. As DNA, the CDR3 is TGTGCCAGCAGTTCCTTAGGCGGGAGAGGGAATGAGCAGTTCTTC. The V call is TRBV28, the J call TRBJ2-1; 7 bases are a match to TRBD2. CDR1 is MDHEN, CDR2 SYDVKM, per germline. V was clipped by 4 bases and J by 7 bases; unmatched bases: 10. The CDR3 is made up of 15 amino acids.

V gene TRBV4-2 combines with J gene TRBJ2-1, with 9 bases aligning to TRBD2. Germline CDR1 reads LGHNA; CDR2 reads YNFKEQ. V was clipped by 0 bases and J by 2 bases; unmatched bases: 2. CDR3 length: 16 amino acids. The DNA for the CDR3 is TGTGCCAGCAGCCAAGATCCTAGCGGGACCTACAATGAGCAGTTCTTC. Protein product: CASSQDPSGTYNEQFF.

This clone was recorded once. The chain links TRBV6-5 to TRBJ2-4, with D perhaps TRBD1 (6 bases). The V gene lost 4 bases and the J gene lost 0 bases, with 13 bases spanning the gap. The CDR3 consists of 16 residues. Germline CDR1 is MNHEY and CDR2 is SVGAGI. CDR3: CASSLTGTLAKNIQYF. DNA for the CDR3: TGTGCCAGCAGTTTGACAGGAACCCTAGCCAAAAACATTCAGTACTTC.

The DNA of the CDR3 is TGCGCCAGCAGCTTGGTGGAGGCCTCCTACGAGCAGTACTTC. Its translation: CASSLVEASYEQYF. The rearrangement links TRBV5-1 to TRBJ2-7; D is perhaps TRBD2 (5 bases). The CDR3 totals 14 residues. The V end lost 0 bases, the J end lost 0 bases, and 7 bases lay between the germline ends. CDR1 is SGHRS and CDR2 is YFSETQ in the germline V gene.

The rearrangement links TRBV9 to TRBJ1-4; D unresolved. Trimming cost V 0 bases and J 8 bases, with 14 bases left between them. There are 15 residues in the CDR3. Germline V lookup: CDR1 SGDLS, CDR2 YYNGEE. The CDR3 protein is CASSVEGFPGEKLFF. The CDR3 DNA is TGTGCCAGCAGCGTAGAAGGCTTCCCGGGGGAAAAACTGTTTTTT.

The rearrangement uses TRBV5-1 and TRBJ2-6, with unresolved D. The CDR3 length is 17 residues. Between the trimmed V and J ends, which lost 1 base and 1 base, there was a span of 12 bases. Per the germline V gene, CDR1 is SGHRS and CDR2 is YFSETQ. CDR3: CASSLSPQNSGANVLTF. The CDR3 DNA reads TGCGCCAGCAGCTTGTCACCACAAAATTCTGGGGCCAACGTCCTGACTTTC.

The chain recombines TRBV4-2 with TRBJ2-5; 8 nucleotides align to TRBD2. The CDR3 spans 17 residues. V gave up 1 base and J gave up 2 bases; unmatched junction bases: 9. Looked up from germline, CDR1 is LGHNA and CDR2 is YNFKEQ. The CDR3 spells CASSQGSSVAGQETQYF. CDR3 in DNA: TGTGCCAGCAGCCAAGGTAGTTCGGTAGCGGGGCAAGAGACCCAGTACTTC.

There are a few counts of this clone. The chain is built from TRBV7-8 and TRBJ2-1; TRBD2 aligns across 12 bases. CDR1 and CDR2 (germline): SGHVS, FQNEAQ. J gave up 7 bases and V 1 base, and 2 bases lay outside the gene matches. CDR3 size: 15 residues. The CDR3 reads CASSLGLAGENEQFF. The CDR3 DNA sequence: TGTGCCAGCAGCTTAGGACTAGCGGGGGAAAATGAGCAGTTCTTC. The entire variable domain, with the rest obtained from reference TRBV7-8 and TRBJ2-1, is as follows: GAGVSQSPRYKVAKRGQDVALRCDPISGHVSLFWYQQALGQGPEFLTYFQNEAQLDKSGLPSDRFFAERPEGSVSTLKIQRTQQEDSAVYLCASSLGLAGENEQFFGPGTRLTVL.

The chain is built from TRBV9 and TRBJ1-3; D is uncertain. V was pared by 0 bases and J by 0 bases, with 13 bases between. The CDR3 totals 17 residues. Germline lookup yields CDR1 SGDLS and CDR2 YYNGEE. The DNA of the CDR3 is TGTGCCAGCAGCGTAGGCCCGAGACAAATCTCTGGAAACACCATATATTTT. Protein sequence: CASSVGPRQISGNTIYF.

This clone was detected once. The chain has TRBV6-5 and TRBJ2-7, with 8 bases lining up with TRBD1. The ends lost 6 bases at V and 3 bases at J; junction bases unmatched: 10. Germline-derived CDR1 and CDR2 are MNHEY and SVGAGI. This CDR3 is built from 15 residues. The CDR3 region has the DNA TGTGCCAGCAGGGAACAGGGGGGTGCTTACTACGAGCAGTACTTC. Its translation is CASREQGGAYYEQYF.

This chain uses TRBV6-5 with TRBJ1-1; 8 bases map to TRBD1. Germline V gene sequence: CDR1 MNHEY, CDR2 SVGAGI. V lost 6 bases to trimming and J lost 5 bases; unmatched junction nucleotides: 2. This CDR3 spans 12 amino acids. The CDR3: CASSRTGTEAFF. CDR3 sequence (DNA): TGTGCCAGCAGCCGGACAGGGACTGAAGCTTTCTTT.

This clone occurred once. The DNA for the CDR3 is TGTGCCAGCAGGGGGCGTAGCGGGGGTTTCGCGAACACCGGGGAGCTGTTTTTT. It yields the protein CASRGRSGGFANTGELFF. This rearrangement joins TRBV2 to TRBJ2-2; 9 bases align to TRBD2. V lost 6 bases and J lost 0; bases outside the gene matches: 11. The CDR3 totals 18 residues. Germline V CDR1 and CDR2: SNHLY, FYNNEI.

In DNA form, the CDR3 reads TGTGCCAGCAGCTTCCCGCGGAACGGGGGGGCGAGCACAGATACGCAGTATTTT. Its protein is CASSFPRNGGASTDTQYF. The V and J genes are TRBV7-2 and TRBJ2-3; the match to TRBD2 covers 8 bases. Germline V CDR1 and CDR2: SGHTA, FQGNSA. The trim removed 3 bases at V and 0 bases at J, leaving 11 bases unmatched. The CDR3 is 18 residues long.

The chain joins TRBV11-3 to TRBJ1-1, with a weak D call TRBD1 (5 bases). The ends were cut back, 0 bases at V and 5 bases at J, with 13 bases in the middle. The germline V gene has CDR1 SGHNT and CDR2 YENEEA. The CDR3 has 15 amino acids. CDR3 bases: TGTGCCAGCAGCTTAGATGGGAGGGGCCGGACTGAAGCTTTCTTT. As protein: CASSLDGRGRTEAFF.

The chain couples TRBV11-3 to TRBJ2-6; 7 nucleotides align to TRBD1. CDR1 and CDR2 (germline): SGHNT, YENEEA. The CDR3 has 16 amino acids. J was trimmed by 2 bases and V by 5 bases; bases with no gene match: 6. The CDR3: CASSAITGAGANVLTF. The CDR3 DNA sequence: TGTGCCAGCAGCGCTATAACAGGGGCTGGGGCCAACGTCCTGACTTTC.

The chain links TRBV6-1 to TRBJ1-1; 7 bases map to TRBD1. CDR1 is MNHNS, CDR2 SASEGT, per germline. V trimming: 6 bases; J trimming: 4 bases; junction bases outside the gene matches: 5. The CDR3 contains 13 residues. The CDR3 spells CASSQGGSTEAFF. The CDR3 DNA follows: TGTGCCAGCAGCCAGGGGGGCAGCACTGAAGCTTTCTTT.

CDR3 loop: CASSFRPFSGSYEQFF. DNA of the CDR3: TGTGCCAGCAGCTTCCGTCCCTTTAGCGGGAGTTATGAGCAGTTCTTC. The chain uses TRBV9 and TRBJ2-1, with TRBD2 matching over 9 bases. The CDR3 length is 16 residues. Trimming removed 4 bases from V and 8 bases from J; junction bases left unmatched: 13. The germline gives CDR1 SGDLS, CDR2 YYNGEE.

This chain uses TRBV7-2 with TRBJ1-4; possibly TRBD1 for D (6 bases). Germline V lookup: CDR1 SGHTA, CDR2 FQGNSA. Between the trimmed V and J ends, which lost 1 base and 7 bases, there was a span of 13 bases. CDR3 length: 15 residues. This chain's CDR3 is CASSLVGQGGEKLFF. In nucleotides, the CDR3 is TGTGCCAGCAGCTTAGTGGGACAAGGGGGTGAAAAACTGTTTTTT. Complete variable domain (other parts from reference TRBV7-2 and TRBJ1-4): GAGVSQSPSNKVTEKGKDVELRCDPISGHTALYWYRQSLGQGLEFLIYFQGNSAPDKSGLPSDRFSAERTGGSVSTLTIQRTQQEDSAVYLCASSLVGQGGEKLFFGSGTQLSVL.

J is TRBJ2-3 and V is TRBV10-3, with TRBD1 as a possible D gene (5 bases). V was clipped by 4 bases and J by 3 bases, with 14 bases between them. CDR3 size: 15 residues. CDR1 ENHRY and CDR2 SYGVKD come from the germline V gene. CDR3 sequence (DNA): TGTGCCATCAGTGGGGGCAGTCGCCAGACAGATACGCAGTATTTT. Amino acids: CAISGGSRQTDTQYF.

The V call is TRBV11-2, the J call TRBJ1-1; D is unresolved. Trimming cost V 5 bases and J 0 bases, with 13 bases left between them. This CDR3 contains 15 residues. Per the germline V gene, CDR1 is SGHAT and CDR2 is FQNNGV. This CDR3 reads CASSRVGAMNTEAFF. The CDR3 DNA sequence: TGTGCCAGCAGCCGAGTGGGCGCGATGAACACTGAAGCTTTCTTT. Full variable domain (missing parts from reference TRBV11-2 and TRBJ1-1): EAGVAQSPRYKIIEKRQSVAFWCNPISGHATLYWYQQILGQGPKLLIQFQNNGVVDDSQLPKDRFSAERLKGVDSTLKIQPAKLEDSAVYLCASSRVGAMNTEAFFGQGTRLTVV.

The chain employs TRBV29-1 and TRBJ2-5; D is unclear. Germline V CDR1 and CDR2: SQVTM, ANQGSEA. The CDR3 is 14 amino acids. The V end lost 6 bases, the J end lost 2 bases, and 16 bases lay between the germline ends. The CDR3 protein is CSVLISGVQETQYF. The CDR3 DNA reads TGCAGCGTCCTCATCAGTGGTGTACAAGAGACCCAGTACTTC. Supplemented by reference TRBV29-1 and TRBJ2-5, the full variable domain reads SAVISQKPSRDICQRGTSLTIQCQVDSQVTMMFWYRQQPGQSLTLIATANQGSEATYESGFVIDKFPISRPNLTFSTLTVSNMSPEDSSIYLCSVLISGVQETQYFGPGTRLLVL.